A selection of T cell receptor beta chains follows, all from one sample in a study of blood T cell repertoires in COVID-19. The data were produced by immunoSEQ multiplex PCR, yet TCRdb's version contains in-frame clones alone and is incomplete. The sample lists approximately 180,000 clones, 87% seen once, with 20% to 25% in the top ten. Sequencing was performed on peripheral blood. The receptors shown here come from a man in his 60s with active or convalescent COVID-19. CDR3s include the opening cysteine and the closing phenylalanine or tryptophan. D genes are given only for firm matches. Expanded clones get a size class; other rows say once, few or many, or leave the size out.

clone_size j_call d_call v_call cdr3_aa cdr3_nt
once TRBJ1-6 . TRBV9 CASSAGSSSYNSPLHF TGTGCCAGCAGCGCGGGTTCAAGCTCCTATAATTCACCCCTCCACTTT
. TRBJ2-3 TRBD2 TRBV9 CASSVAGGRGDTQYF TGTGCCAGCAGCGTAGCGGGGGGTAGGGGAGATACGCAGTATTTT
. TRBJ1-2 TRBD1 TRBV6-1 CASSRGQGEGYTF TGTGCCAGCAGCCGTGGACAGGGGGAAGGCTACACCTTC
. TRBJ2-1 . TRBV7-2 CASSLADSYNEQFF TGTGCCAGCAGCTTAGCCGACAGCTACAATGAGCAGTTCTTC
. TRBJ2-7 TRBD2 TRBV5-4 CASSPGTSGGLTYEQYF TGTGCCAGCAGCCCCGGGACTAGCGGGGGGTTAACCTACGAGCAGTACTTC
. TRBJ2-7 TRBD2 TRBV6-1 CASSEPTRGGEGEQYF TGTGCCAGCAGTGAACCGACGCGGGGGGGTGAAGGCGAGCAGTACTTC
. TRBJ1-2 . TRBV6-5 CASSPNLGYGYTF TGTGCCAGCAGCCCCAATCTCGGGTATGGCTACACCTTC
. TRBJ1-6 . TRBV19 CASSGSLAASSYNSPLHF TGTGCCAGTAGTGGGTCGTTGGCGGCCAGCTCCTATAATTCACCCCTCCACTTT
. TRBJ2-2 . TRBV12-3/TRBV12-4 CASSGETGELFF TGTGCCAGCAGCGGGGAGACCGGGGAGCTGTTTTTT
. TRBJ1-3 . TRBV30 CAWSVGTSGNTIYF TGTGCCTGGAGTGTAGGGACATCTGGAAACACCATATATTTT
. TRBJ2-7 TRBD1 TRBV6-1 CASSEALGQGSYEQYF TGTGCCAGCAGTGAAGCGCTGGGACAGGGCTCCTACGAGCAGTACTTC
. TRBJ2-7 TRBD1 TRBV18 CASSKGQGAYEQYF TGTGCCAGCTCAAAGGGACAGGGGGCCTACGAGCAGTACTTC
. TRBJ1-2 . TRBV6-5 CASTAGEFRYGYTF TGTGCCAGCACGGCGGGAGAATTTCGGTATGGCTACACCTTC
. TRBJ1-2 . TRBV29-1 CSATTPEGYGYTF TGCAGCGCCACCACCCCGGAGGGCTATGGCTACACCTTC
once TRBJ1-1 TRBD1 TRBV7-9 CASSLEPDREAFF TGTGCCAGCAGCTTAGAGCCGGACAGGGAAGCTTTCTTT
. TRBJ2-5 . TRBV3-1/TRBV3-2 CASSQGNDRRETQYF TGTGCCAGCAGCCAAGGTAATGACAGGCGGGAGACCCAGTACTTC
. TRBJ2-3 TRBD2 TRBV11-2 CASSRTGGSTDTQYF TGTGCCAGCAGCCGGACGGGGGGAAGCACAGATACGCAGTATTTT
. TRBJ1-6 . TRBV5-1 CASSLAGYSPLHF TGCGCCAGCAGCTTGGCGGGGTATTCACCCCTCCACTTT
. TRBJ2-7 . TRBV2 CASSVQGLREQYF TGTGCCAGCAGTGTGCAGGGGCTGAGAGAGCAGTACTTC
. TRBJ2-1 . TRBV7-9 CASSPTAYNEQFF TGTGCCAGCAGCCCTACAGCCTACAATGAGCAGTTCTTC
. TRBJ2-3 TRBD2 TRBV3-1/TRBV3-2 CASSPFGPGGNTDTQYF TGTGCCAGCAGCCCGTTTGGGCCGGGGGGGAACACAGATACGCAGTATTTT
. TRBJ2-1 . TRBV5-1 CASSGGQPLYNEQFF TGCGCCAGCAGCGGCGGACAGCCCCTCTACAATGAGCAGTTCTTC
. TRBJ2-2 . TRBV2 CASRGLPPGELFF TGTGCCAGCAGAGGACTACCGCCCGGGGAGCTGTTTTTT
. TRBJ1-2 . TRBV18 CASSPVDGDYGYTF TGTGCCAGCTCACCGGTTGACGGGGACTATGGCTACACCTTC
few TRBJ1-5 TRBD1 TRBV5-8 CASSLGRQGVRGNQPQHF TGTGCCAGCAGCTTGGGCCGACAGGGGGTAAGGGGCAATCAGCCCCAGCATTTT
few TRBJ2-7 . TRBV6-6 CASSYLGVSYEQYF TGTGCCAGCAGTTACTTAGGGGTCAGCTACGAGCAGTACTTC
. TRBJ2-7 TRBD2 TRBV11-2 CASSLSRVGGGEQYF TGTGCCAGCAGCTTATCGAGGGTGGGGGGGGGCGAGCAGTACTTC
. TRBJ2-7 . TRBV9 CASSATQGLEQYF TGTGCCAGCAGCGCGACACAGGGTCTGGAGCAGTACTTC
. TRBJ1-3 . TRBV10-3 CAAKRDPAGNTIYF TGTGCCGCTAAGCGGGACCCGGCTGGAAACACCATATATTTT
once TRBJ2-4 TRBD1 TRBV7-9 CASSRTSGGDLHIQYF TGTGCCAGCAGCCGAACCTCAGGGGGCGATTTACACATTCAGTACTTC
. TRBJ2-3 . TRBV12-5 CASGRTSSGTDTQYF TGTGCTAGTGGACGTACCTCCTCAGGCACAGATACGCAGTATTTT
. TRBJ2-3 TRBD2 TRBV14 CASSPSGLAGGRGDTQYF TGTGCCAGCAGCCCGTCCGGACTAGCGGGGGGGCGTGGGGATACGCAGTATTTT
. TRBJ2-3 . TRBV19 CASSIGGSTDTQYF TGTGCCAGTAGTATAGGCGGGAGCACAGATACGCAGTATTTT
. TRBJ1-5 TRBD1 TRBV7-8 CASSRRDRTDQPQHF TGTGCCAGCAGCCGCCGGGACAGAACGGATCAGCCCCAGCATTTT
once TRBJ2-5 TRBD1 TRBV18 CASSPIEITGTDQETQYF TGTGCCAGCTCACCGATAGAGATAACCGGGACAGACCAAGAGACCCAGTACTTC
. TRBJ2-3 . TRBV24-1 CATAPGQGLADTQYF TGTGCCACCGCTCCGGGACAGGGACTAGCAGATACGCAGTATTTT
once TRBJ2-1 TRBD1 TRBV5-4 CASSSSRTGLSNNEQFF TGTGCCAGCAGCTCGAGCCGGACAGGGCTGAGTAACAATGAGCAGTTCTTC
. TRBJ1-1 . TRBV6-5 CASSYRGNTEAFF TGTGCCAGCAGTTACAGGGGGAACACTGAAGCTTTCTTT
. TRBJ2-5 TRBD1 TRBV11-2 CASSQGTVGEETQYF TGTGCCAGCAGCCAGGGGACAGTTGGGGAAGAGACCCAGTACTTC
. TRBJ1-2 . TRBV29-1 CSVDTGTNYGYTF TGCAGCGTTGATACGGGGACTAACTATGGCTACACCTTC
. TRBJ2-7 TRBD2 TRBV5-8 CASSSGGLLAGGYEQYF TGTGCCAGCAGCTCGGGGGGCCTGCTAGCGGGGGGATACGAGCAGTACTTC
. TRBJ2-1 . TRBV2 CASRQGGGTEQFF TGTGCCAGCAGGCAGGGAGGGGGTACTGAGCAGTTCTTC
once TRBJ1-1 TRBD1 TRBV30 CAWSPPGQGATEAFF TGTGCCTGGAGTCCTCCGGGACAGGGGGCCACTGAAGCTTTCTTT
. TRBJ2-7 TRBD2 TRBV4-1 CASSQATRSPSGAYYEQYF TGCGCCAGCAGCCAAGCCACACGAAGCCCTAGCGGGGCATACTACGAGCAGTACTTC
few TRBJ1-3 . TRBV3-1/TRBV3-2 CASSQGGGPGNTIYF TGTGCCAGCAGCCAAGGGGGGGGTCCTGGAAACACCATATATTTT
. TRBJ1-1 TRBD1 TRBV10-3 CAISGGQGAGTEAFF TGTGCCATCAGTGGTGGGCAGGGGGCGGGGACTGAAGCTTTCTTT
. TRBJ2-2 . TRBV4-1 CASSQIQGLNTGELFF TGCGCCAGCAGCCAGATTCAGGGATTAAACACCGGGGAGCTGTTTTTT
. TRBJ2-5 . TRBV19 CASSHPGVQETQYF TGTGCCAGTAGCCACCCAGGGGTTCAAGAGACCCAGTACTTC
. TRBJ2-7 TRBD1 TRBV6-6 CASSYSGTAYEQYF TGTGCCAGCAGTTACTCCGGGACAGCCTACGAGCAGTACTTC
. TRBJ2-1 . TRBV5-1 CASRTQGHLSYNEQFF TGCGCCAGCAGGACACAGGGTCACCTCTCCTACAATGAGCAGTTCTTC
. TRBJ1-2 TRBD1 TRBV19 CASSTGQGGYTF TGTGCCAGTAGTACGGGACAGGGTGGCTACACCTTC
few TRBJ1-1 . TRBV10-3 CAISESRTMNTEAFF TGTGCCATCAGTGAGTCGCGGACTATGAACACTGAAGCTTTCTTT
. TRBJ1-2 TRBD1 TRBV19 CASSISGQPIYGYTF TGTGCCAGTAGTATATCGGGACAGCCCATCTATGGCTACACCTTC
. TRBJ2-6 . TRBV7-3 CASSSSSGANVLTF TGTGCCAGCAGCTCCAGCTCTGGGGCCAACGTCCTGACTTTC
. TRBJ1-3 . TRBV6-5 CASSLDRSSGNTIYF TGTGCCAGCAGTTTAGACAGGAGCTCTGGAAACACCATATATTTT